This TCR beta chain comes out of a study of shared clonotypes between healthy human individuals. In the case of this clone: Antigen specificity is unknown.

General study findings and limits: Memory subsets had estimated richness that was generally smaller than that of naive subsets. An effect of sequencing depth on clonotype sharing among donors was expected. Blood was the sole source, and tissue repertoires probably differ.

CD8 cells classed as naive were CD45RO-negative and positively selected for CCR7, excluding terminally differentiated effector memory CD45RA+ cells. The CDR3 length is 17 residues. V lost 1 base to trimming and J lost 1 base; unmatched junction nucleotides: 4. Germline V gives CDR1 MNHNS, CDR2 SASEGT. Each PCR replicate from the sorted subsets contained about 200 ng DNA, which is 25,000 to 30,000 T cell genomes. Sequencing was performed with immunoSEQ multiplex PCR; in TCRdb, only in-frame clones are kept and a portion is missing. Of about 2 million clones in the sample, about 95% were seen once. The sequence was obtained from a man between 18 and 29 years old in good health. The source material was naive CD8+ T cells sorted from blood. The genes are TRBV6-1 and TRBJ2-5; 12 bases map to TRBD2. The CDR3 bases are TGTGCCAGCAGTGAAGAGACTAGCGGGGGCCCCCAAGAGACCCAGTACTTC. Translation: CASSEETSGGPQETQYF.